This T cell receptor (beta chain) was recovered during a study of T cells in Graves' hyperthyroidism and ophthalmopathy. Amplified TCR beta CDR3 regions derived from RNA transcripts. HTBI primers were employed in a first-round RT-PCR of the TCR CDR3. In TCRdb, the multiplex PCR reads were re-called with MiXCR into one record per CDR3 protein. The profile covers approximately 400,000 distinct CDR3 sequences, with approximately 15% appearing a single time and about 33% taken by the ten largest. The specimen sequenced was blood. The clonotype originates from a woman in her 30s with Graves' hyperthyroidism.

CDR3 nucleotides: TGCAGCTCGAAGGGGGGGCTAGCGGGAGCCTTGCGTGAGCAGTTCTTC. Protein product: CSSKGGLAGALREQFF. The rearrangement joins TRBV29-1 to TRBJ2-1, with 10 positions matching TRBD2. The CDR3 has 16 residues. Losses at the gene ends were 8 bases for V and 9 bases for J; bases not matched to a gene: 19. Germline V gene lookup returns CDR1 SQVTM and CDR2 ANQGSEA.